A selection of T cell receptor beta chains follows, all from one sample in a study of a mutant IDH1 vaccine in newly diagnosed glioma. Libraries were prepared by immunoSEQ multiplex PCR; TCRdb keeps only in-frame clonotypes and omits some of them. The table records some 50,000 clones, roughly 89% of them present only once. The sequences come from PBMCs, collected from a glioma patient treated with radiotherapy, temozolomide or both. All receptors come from a man aged 35 to 55 with glioma. Each CDR3 is given with its conserved first and last residue. D genes are given only for firm matches. Clone size is stated in some rows and not others, as once, few, many or a class when expanded.

V: TRBV4-1
size: NA
J: TRBJ1-5
D: NA
DNA: TGCGCCAGCAGCCAGTTATTTTCAGGTCAGCCCCAGCATTTT
CDR3: CASSQLFSGQPQHF

V: TRBV5-6
size: once
J: TRBJ1-5
D: TRBD1
DNA: TGTGCCAGCAGCCCAGGGACAGGGCATCAGCCCCAGCATTTT
CDR3: CASSPGTGHQPQHF

V: TRBV6-6
size: NA
J: TRBJ1-2
D: NA
DNA: TGTGCCAGCAGTTACAAGTCCCGGTCCTTC
CDR3: CASSYKSRSF

V: TRBV7-6
size: NA
J: TRBJ1-3
D: NA
DNA: TGTGCCAGCAGCTTAGCAGGGAGTGGAAACACCATATATTTT
CDR3: CASSLAGSGNTIYF

V: TRBV4-1
size: NA
J: TRBJ2-7
D: NA
DNA: TGCGCCAGCAGCCAAGGGGTGCGGGGTCCGAACGAGCAGTACTTC
CDR3: CASSQGVRGPNEQYF

V: TRBV9
size: few
J: TRBJ2-6
D: TRBD1
DNA: TGTGCCAGCAGCGTAACAGGACAGGGGCGCTCTGGGGCCAACGTCCTGACTTTC
CDR3: CASSVTGQGRSGANVLTF

V: TRBV5-6
size: few
J: TRBJ2-2
D: NA
DNA: TGTGCCAGCAGCTCGGGGATGACCCTCTCCCTGGACACCGGGGAGCTGTTTTTT
CDR3: CASSSGMTLSLDTGELFF

V: TRBV5-6
size: NA
J: TRBJ1-1
D: NA
DNA: TGTGCCAGCAGTTGGTCGGGCACTGAAGCTTTCTTT
CDR3: CASSWSGTEAFF

V: TRBV15
size: NA
J: TRBJ2-7
D: TRBD1
DNA: TGTGCCACCAGCAGGGAGAGACAGGGTATATACGAGCAGTACTTC
CDR3: CATSRERQGIYEQYF

V: TRBV5-1
size: NA
J: TRBJ2-3
D: TRBD2
DNA: TGCGCCAGCAGCTGGGGGGGGACTAGCGATGGAGATACGCAGTATTTT
CDR3: CASSWGGTSDGDTQYF

V: TRBV4-1
size: NA
J: TRBJ2-7
D: NA
DNA: TGCGCCAGCAGCCAAGATCCGCATACCCCCTACGAGCAGTACTTC
CDR3: CASSQDPHTPYEQYF

V: TRBV7-8
size: NA
J: TRBJ2-7
D: NA
DNA: TGTGCCAGCAGCTTAGGGTACGGCTACGAGCAGTACTTC
CDR3: CASSLGYGYEQYF

V: TRBV2
size: few
J: TRBJ2-6
D: TRBD1
DNA: TGTGCCAGCAGGGAACAGGGGCTCGGGGCCAACGTCCTGACTTTC
CDR3: CASREQGLGANVLTF

V: TRBV5-6
size: few
J: TRBJ1-2
D: NA
DNA: TGTGCCAGCCGAAGACCCCCCGCGTCCGGCTACACCTTC
CDR3: CASRRPPASGYTF

V: TRBV6-1
size: once
J: TRBJ2-3
D: NA
DNA: TGTGCCAGCAGTGAAGGGGGAGCCCAAGACCGGGGGCAGTATTTT
CDR3: CASSEGGAQDRGQYF

V: TRBV13
size: NA
J: TRBJ2-4
D: NA
DNA: TGTGCCAGCAGCTTGGCGGAACTCAAAAACATTCAGTACTTC
CDR3: CASSLAELKNIQYF

V: TRBV5-6
size: NA
J: TRBJ2-7
D: TRBD2
DNA: TGTGCCAGCAGCTTAGAAAGCGGGATCGGGGAGCAGTACTTC
CDR3: CASSLESGIGEQYF

V: TRBV4-2
size: NA
J: TRBJ2-1
D: TRBD2
DNA: TGTGCCAGCAGCCACGCGCAGGGACTAGCAACGGACAATGAGCAGTTCTTC
CDR3: CASSHAQGLATDNEQFF

V: TRBV5-1
size: NA
J: TRBJ1-3
D: TRBD1
DNA: TGCGCCAGCAGCCTAGACAGGGATGGAAACACCATATATTTT
CDR3: CASSLDRDGNTIYF

V: TRBV18
size: NA
J: TRBJ2-3
D: NA
DNA: TGTGCCAGCTCGCCTAGCACAGATACGCAGTATTTT
CDR3: CASSPSTDTQYF

V: TRBV11-1
size: NA
J: TRBJ1-1
D: NA
DNA: TGTGCCAGCAGAACGGACAGTCCCCAAGGTACTGAAGCTTTCTTT
CDR3: CASRTDSPQGTEAFF

V: TRBV4-3
size: NA
J: TRBJ2-7
D: NA
DNA: TGCGCCAGCAGCCAAGTTTCGGGCGCCTCCTACGAGCAGTACTTC
CDR3: CASSQVSGASYEQYF

V: TRBV11-2
size: NA
J: TRBJ2-3
D: NA
DNA: TGTGCCAGCAGACCGGGATCAACTACAGATACGCAGTATTTT
CDR3: CASRPGSTTDTQYF

V: TRBV25-1
size: few
J: TRBJ2-4
D: NA
DNA: TGTGCCAGCAGCCGTAGCGGAGCCAAAAACATTCAGTACTTC
CDR3: CASSRSGAKNIQYF

V: TRBV5-4
size: once
J: TRBJ2-4
D: TRBD2
DNA: TGTGCCAGCAGCCCCAGGACTAGCGTCATGGGCCCCTCTAAAAACATTCAGTACTTC
CDR3: CASSPRTSVMGPSKNIQYF

V: TRBV5-1
size: NA
J: TRBJ2-5
D: NA
DNA: TGCGCCAGCAGCTTACAAGACAGAGAAGAGACCCAGTACTTC
CDR3: CASSLQDREETQYF

V: TRBV10-1
size: NA
J: TRBJ2-2
D: TRBD1
DNA: TGCGCCAGCGGGAGGGGGACAGGGAGTAAGAACACCGGGGAGCTGTTTTTT
CDR3: CASGRGTGSKNTGELFF

V: TRBV6-5
size: NA
J: TRBJ2-1
D: NA
DNA: TGTGCCAGCAGTTACTCGTACACTAGCTATGAGCAGTTCTTC
CDR3: CASSYSYTSYEQFF

V: TRBV11-1
size: NA
J: TRBJ1-3
D: TRBD1
DNA: TGTGCCAGCAGCTGGGACAGCCGGAGCTCTGGAAACACCATATATTTT
CDR3: CASSWDSRSSGNTIYF

V: TRBV6-5
size: NA
J: TRBJ1-2
D: NA
DNA: TGTGCCAGCAGTTCTCACTCCAATCAGCCTTACTATGGCTACACCTTC
CDR3: CASSSHSNQPYYGYTF

V: TRBV7-8
size: NA
J: TRBJ1-2
D: NA
DNA: TGTGCCAGCAGCTTCATCACAGGGAAAGGCTACACCTTC
CDR3: CASSFITGKGYTF

V: TRBV7-2
size: NA
J: TRBJ2-3
D: NA
DNA: TGTGCCAGCAGCTTAGGGGGCAGCCGTAGCACAGATACGCAGTATTTT
CDR3: CASSLGGSRSTDTQYF

V: TRBV7-7
size: once
J: TRBJ2-2
D: NA
DNA: TGTGCTAGCAGTGCAGGTCTTAGCACCGGGGAGCTGTTTTTT
CDR3: CASSAGLSTGELFF

V: TRBV5-1
size: NA
J: TRBJ2-7
D: NA
DNA: TGCGCCAGCAGCTTAATGTCAGGCAGCTCCTACGAGCAGTACTTC
CDR3: CASSLMSGSSYEQYF

V: TRBV2
size: NA
J: TRBJ2-3
D: TRBD2
DNA: TGTGCCAGCCTGATAGCGGGCGATACGCAGTATTTT
CDR3: CASLIAGDTQYF

V: TRBV19
size: NA
J: TRBJ2-3
D: NA
DNA: TGTGCCAGCGTTCCCCTTAGCGCTTCCTTGGGAGATACGCAGTATTTT
CDR3: CASVPLSASLGDTQYF

V: TRBV7-2
size: NA
J: TRBJ2-2
D: NA
DNA: TGTGCCAGCAGCGGGCCCGCTAGGAACACCGGGGAGCTGTTTTTT
CDR3: CASSGPARNTGELFF

V: TRBV5-5
size: NA
J: TRBJ2-3
D: TRBD2
DNA: TGTGCCAGCAGCTTTACGAGCGGGAGGACGACAGATACGCAGTATTTT
CDR3: CASSFTSGRTTDTQYF

V: TRBV1
size: NA
J: TRBJ2-5
D: NA
DNA: TGCACCAGCAGCCAGGTGTCGAGTAGCCAAGAGACCCAGTACTTC
CDR3: CTSSQVSSSQETQYF

V: TRBV5-1
size: NA
J: TRBJ2-1
D: NA
DNA: TGCGCCAGCAGCGTCGAAGGACCCCACAATGAGCAGTTCTTC
CDR3: CASSVEGPHNEQFF

V: TRBV11-1
size: NA
J: TRBJ1-4
D: TRBD1
DNA: TGTGCCAGCAGCTTAAAGGGACAGGCCCGTGAAAAACTGTTTTTT
CDR3: CASSLKGQAREKLFF

V: TRBV7-2
size: NA
J: TRBJ2-5
D: NA
DNA: TGTGCCAGCAGCGTCCCCCTTAGCGGAGGAGAGACCCAGTACTTC
CDR3: CASSVPLSGGETQYF

V: TRBV2
size: NA
J: TRBJ2-5
D: NA
DNA: TGTGCCAGCAGGTCCACAGGGGAGACCCAGTACTTC
CDR3: CASRSTGETQYF

V: TRBV4-1
size: NA
J: TRBJ2-2
D: NA
DNA: TGCGCCAGCAGCCCGGGTAACGTTGCGAACACCGGGGAGCTGTTTTTT
CDR3: CASSPGNVANTGELFF

V: TRBV7-2
size: once
J: TRBJ2-5
D: NA
DNA: TGTGCCAGCAGCCTTTCGAGAGAGACCCAGTACTTC
CDR3: CASSLSRETQYF

V: TRBV29-1
size: NA
J: TRBJ2-7
D: NA
DNA: TGCAGCGCCTCCGGGACTGGGAATTACGAGCAGTACTTC
CDR3: CSASGTGNYEQYF

V: TRBV19
size: NA
J: TRBJ2-5
D: TRBD2
DNA: TGTGCCAGTAGTCAGCGGCGGGGGGCGGCTGGGACCCAGTACTTC
CDR3: CASSQRRGAAGTQYF

V: TRBV19
size: NA
J: TRBJ2-3
D: NA
DNA: TGTGCCAGTCATGTCTGCACAGATACGCAGTATTTT
CDR3: CASHVCTDTQYF

V: TRBV7-9
size: NA
J: TRBJ1-1
D: NA
DNA: TGTGCCAGCAGCTTAGGGTTTGAAGCTTTCTTT
CDR3: CASSLGFEAFF

V: TRBV5-1
size: NA
J: TRBJ2-2
D: NA
DNA: TGCGCCAGCAGCTTTTTTTCGTCTTTAACCGGGGAGCTGTTTTTT
CDR3: CASSFFSSLTGELFF

V: TRBV29-1
size: NA
J: TRBJ2-3
D: NA
DNA: TGCAGCGTAAAAGGAAGTCAGGGGAGAACAGATACGCAGTATTTT
CDR3: CSVKGSQGRTDTQYF

V: TRBV7-9
size: NA
J: TRBJ1-2
D: NA
DNA: TGTGCCAGCAGCTCTACTCCGAACTATGGCTACACCTTC
CDR3: CASSSTPNYGYTF

V: TRBV20-1
size: NA
J: TRBJ2-7
D: NA
DNA: TGCAGTGCGCCGGGACAATACGAGCAGTACTTC
CDR3: CSAPGQYEQYF

V: TRBV11-2
size: NA
J: TRBJ2-7
D: TRBD2
DNA: TGTGCCAGCAGCTTTACGGCGGGAGGGACCTACGAGCAGTACTTC
CDR3: CASSFTAGGTYEQYF

V: TRBV15
size: once
J: TRBJ2-5
D: NA
DNA: TGTGCCACCAGCAGAGATGGAACAGAAGAGACCCAGTACTTC
CDR3: CATSRDGTEETQYF